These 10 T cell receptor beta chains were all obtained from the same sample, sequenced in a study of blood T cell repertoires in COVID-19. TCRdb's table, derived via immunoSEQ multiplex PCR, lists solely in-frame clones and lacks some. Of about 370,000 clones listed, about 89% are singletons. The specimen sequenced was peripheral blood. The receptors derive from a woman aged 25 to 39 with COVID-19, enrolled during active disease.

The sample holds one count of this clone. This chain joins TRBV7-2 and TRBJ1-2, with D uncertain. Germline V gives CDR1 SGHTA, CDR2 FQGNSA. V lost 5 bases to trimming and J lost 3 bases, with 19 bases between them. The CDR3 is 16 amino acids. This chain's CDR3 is CASSPPTLERDYGYTF. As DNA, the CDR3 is TGTGCCAGCAGCCCCCCGACCTTAGAGAGGGACTATGGCTACACCTTC.

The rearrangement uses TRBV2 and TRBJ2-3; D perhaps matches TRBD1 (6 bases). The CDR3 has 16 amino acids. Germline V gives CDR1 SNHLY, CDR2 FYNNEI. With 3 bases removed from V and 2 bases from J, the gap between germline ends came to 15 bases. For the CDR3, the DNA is TGTGCCAGCAGTGACGTAGACAGGACAAACACAGATACGCAGTATTTT. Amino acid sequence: CASSDVDRTNTDTQYF.

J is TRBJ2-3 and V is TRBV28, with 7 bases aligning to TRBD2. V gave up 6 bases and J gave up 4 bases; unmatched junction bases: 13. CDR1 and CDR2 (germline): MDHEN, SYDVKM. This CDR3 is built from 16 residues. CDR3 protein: CASSLGRWGGADTQYF. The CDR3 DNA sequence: TGTGCCAGCAGCCTGGGACGATGGGGGGGGGCAGATACGCAGTATTTT.

In nucleotides, the CDR3 is TGTGCCAGCAGCAGAGGGCTTGGCTATGGCTACACCTTC. This sequence encodes CASSRGLGYGYTF. The chain couples TRBV7-9 to TRBJ1-2; D uncertain. Trimming shortened V by 5 bases and J by 4 bases, and 11 bases separated the two germline ends. Germline CDR1 and CDR2: SEHNR and FQNEAQ (reference sequence). The CDR3 consists of 13 residues.

The chain's CDR3 is CASGLAGRETQYF. DNA for the CDR3: TGTGCTAGTGGTTTGGCGGGTAGAGAGACCCAGTACTTC. The J gene is TRBJ2-5, the V gene TRBV12-5; no definite D call. This CDR3 region has 13 residues. Germline CDR1 LGHNT, CDR2 FRNRAP. V lost 1 base, J lost 4 bases, and 7 bases lay in between.

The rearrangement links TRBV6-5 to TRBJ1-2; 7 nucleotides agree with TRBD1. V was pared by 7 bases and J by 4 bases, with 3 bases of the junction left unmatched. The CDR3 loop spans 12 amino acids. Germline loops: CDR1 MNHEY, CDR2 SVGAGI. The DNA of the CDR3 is TGTGCCAGCAAGGACAGGACCTATGGCTACACCTTC. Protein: CASKDRTYGYTF.

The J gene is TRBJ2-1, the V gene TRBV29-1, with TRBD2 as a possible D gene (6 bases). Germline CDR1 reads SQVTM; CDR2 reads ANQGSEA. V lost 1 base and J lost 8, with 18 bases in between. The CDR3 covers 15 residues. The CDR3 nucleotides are TGCAGCGTTGAAGGACTGGCGGGGCCGGCGGATGAGCAGTTCTTC. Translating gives CSVEGLAGPADEQFF.

For the CDR3, the DNA is TGTGCCAGCAGTTTAGAGACCTCTAGCGGGAGGGGCACCGGGGAGCTGTTTTTT. Translation: CASSLETSSGRGTGELFF. This rearrangement joins TRBV27 to TRBJ2-2; 12 positions agree with TRBD2. The CDR3 is 18 residues long. V was pared by 2 bases and J by 4 bases, with 8 bases of the junction left unmatched. Per germline, CDR1 MNHEY and CDR2 SMNVEV (reference sequence).

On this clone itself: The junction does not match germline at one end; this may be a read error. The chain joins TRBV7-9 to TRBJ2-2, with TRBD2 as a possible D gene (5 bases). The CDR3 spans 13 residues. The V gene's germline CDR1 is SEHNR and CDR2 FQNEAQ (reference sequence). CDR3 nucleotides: TGTGCCAGCAGCTTCGGGAACGCCGGGGAGCTGTTTTTT. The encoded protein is CASSFGNAGELFF.

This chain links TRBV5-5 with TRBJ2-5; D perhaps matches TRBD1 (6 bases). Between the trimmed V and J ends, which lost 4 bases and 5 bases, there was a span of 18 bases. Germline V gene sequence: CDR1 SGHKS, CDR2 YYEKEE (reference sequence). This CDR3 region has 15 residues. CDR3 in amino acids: CASSEWTASEETQYF. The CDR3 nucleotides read TGTGCCAGCAGCGAATGGACAGCTTCTGAGGAGACCCAGTACTTC.